The TCR beta chain under discussion was sequenced for a study of read filtering for tumor transcriptome and immune sequencing. Study-level background: Whole-transcriptome libraries were prepared after DNase treatment.

This clonotype was seen many times. The antigen is not known. Findings and caveats of the study: Approximately 79% of IR-seq clonotypes had a single read, yet these held around 3.5% of reads. IR-seq captured clonotypes deeper and more reliably than RNA-seq. IR-seq and RNA-seq agreed better without single-read clonotypes.

The length of the CDR3 is 15 residues. CDR1 and CDR2 from the germline V gene are SQVTM and ANQGSEA. The ends were cut back, 4 bases at V and 4 bases at J, with 18 bases in the middle. Molecular barcoded adaptors covering alpha/delta and beta/gamma chains were used on roughly 370 ng RNA. TCRdb reanalysed the reads using MiXCR and keeps one entry per CDR3 protein. The sample shows about 48,000 distinct CDR3 sequences, roughly 19% of them seen only once. This chain uses TRBV29-1 with TRBJ2-3; either TRBD1 or TRBD2 may fit D (6 bases each). Sequenced material: a population of CD138-negative cells sorted from bone marrow. The sequence came from a donor at least 40 years old with multiple myeloma. This CDR3 reads CSVATGAGWADTQYF. The CDR3 DNA reads as TGCAGCGTTGCCACGGGGGCAGGGTGGGCAGATACGCAGTATTTT.